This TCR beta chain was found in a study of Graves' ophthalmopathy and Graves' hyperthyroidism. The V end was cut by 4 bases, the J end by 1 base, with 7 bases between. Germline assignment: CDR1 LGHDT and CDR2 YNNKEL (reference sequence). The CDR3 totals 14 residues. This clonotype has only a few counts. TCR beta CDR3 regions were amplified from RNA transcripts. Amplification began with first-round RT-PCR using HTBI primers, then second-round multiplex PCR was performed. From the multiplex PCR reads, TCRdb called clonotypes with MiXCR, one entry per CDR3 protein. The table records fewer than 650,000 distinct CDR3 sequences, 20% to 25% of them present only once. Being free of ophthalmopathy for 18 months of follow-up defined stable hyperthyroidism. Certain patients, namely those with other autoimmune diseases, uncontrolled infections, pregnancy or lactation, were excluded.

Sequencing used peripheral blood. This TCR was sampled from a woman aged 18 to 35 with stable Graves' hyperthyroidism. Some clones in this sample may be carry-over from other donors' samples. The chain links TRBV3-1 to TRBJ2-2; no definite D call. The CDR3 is CASSPQLNTGELFF. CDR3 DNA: TGTGCCAGCAGCCCCCAGTTGAACACCGGGGAGCTGTTTTTT.